A selection of T cell receptor beta chains follows, all from one sample in a study of T cell repertoires in cytomegalovirus infection. TCRdb independently ran MiXCR on the reads; one entry per CDR3 protein. The table records about 320,000 distinct CDR3 sequences, approximately 9.5% of them present only once. Sequencing was done on a sample of PBMCs. These TCRs come from a human donor in good health (CMV status not recorded). Some clones in this sample may be carry-over from other donors' samples. The CDR3 runs from the conserved cysteine through the conserved F or W. D genes are given only for firm matches. Rows may omit the clone size; those that give it use once, few, many or a size class.

-,-,TRBV12-3/TRBV12-4,TRBJ1-5,CASSRLRTADNQPQHF,TGTGCCAGCAGCCGCCTCCGGACGGCCGATAATCAGCCCCAGCATTTT
few,-,TRBV25-1,TRBJ1-1,CASSGWGLNTEAFF,TGTGCCAGCAGTGGTTGGGGCTTGAACACTGAAGCTTTCTTT
many,-,TRBV19,TRBJ1-5,CASSFRRERGNQPQHF,TGTGCCAGTAGCTTCAGGCGAGAGAGGGGTAATCAGCCCCAGCATTTT
many,TRBD1,TRBV12-3/TRBV12-4,TRBJ2-6,CASSFSPGQGITGANVLTF,TGTGCCAGCAGTTTCAGTCCGGGACAGGGGATCACTGGGGCCAACGTCCTGACTTTC
many,-,TRBV7-2,TRBJ1-4,CASSLGDTTNEKLFF,TGTGCCAGCAGCTTAGGTGACACAACTAATGAAAAACTGTTTTTT
few,-,TRBV6-2/TRBV6-3,TRBJ2-2,CASSVNTCREPNTGELFF,TGTGCCAGCAGCGTTAATACATGTAGGGAACCGAACACCGGGGAGCTGTTTTTT
-,-,TRBV2,TRBJ1-2,CASSPEIHYGYTF,TGTGCCAGCAGCCCCGAGATCCACTATGGCTACACCTTC
few,-,TRBV7-2,TRBJ1-4,CASSQGALSEKLFF,TGTGCCAGCAGCCAAGGGGCGCTTAGCGAAAAACTGTTTTTT
many,TRBD2,TRBV28,TRBJ2-4,CASSLIRTSGRDKNIQYF,TGTGCCAGCAGTTTAATAAGGACTAGCGGGAGGGACAAAAACATTCAGTACTTC
many,-,TRBV7-2,TRBJ2-3,CASSYASPQYF,TGTGCCAGCAGCTACGCCTCCCCGCAGTATTTT
many,TRBD2,TRBV6-5,TRBJ2-7,CASSYSLAGGLSEQYF,TGTGCCAGCAGTTACTCTTTAGCGGGAGGTCTATCCGAGCAGTACTTC
-,TRBD2,TRBV20-1,TRBJ2-5,CSARGAGLAVQETQYF,TGCAGTGCTAGGGGGGCCGGACTAGCGGTCCAAGAGACCCAGTACTTC
many,TRBD2,TRBV6-2/TRBV6-3,TRBJ2-2,CASRGTRIVGRARTANTGELFF,TGTGCCAGCAGAGGGACTAGGATCGTCGGGCGAGCCCGTACCGCGAACACCGGGGAGCTGTTTTTT
few,-,TRBV4-3,TRBJ1-3,CASSQFTGSPGNTIYF,TGCGCCAGCAGCCAATTTACAGGGTCCCCTGGAAACACCATATATTTT
-,-,TRBV27,TRBJ1-2,CASSLQGRDGYTF,TGTGCCAGCAGTCTCCAGGGACGAGATGGCTACACCTTC
many,TRBD2,TRBV7-6,TRBJ2-7,CASSLVGGSRYEQYF,TGTGCCAGCAGCTTAGTCGGGGGGTCGCGCTACGAGCAGTACTTC
-,-,TRBV19,TRBJ2-2,CASSQGGRYTGELFF,TGTGCCAGTAGTCAGGGGGGACGATACACCGGGGAGCTGTTTTTT
few,TRBD1,TRBV27,TRBJ1-2,CASSSTGTGRYINYGYTF,TGTGCCAGCAGTTCGACCGGGACAGGGCGCTACATTAACTATGGCTACACCTTC
many,TRBD1,TRBV7-2,TRBJ2-2,CASSLGQHTGELFF,TGTGCCAGCAGCCTGGGACAGCACACCGGGGAGCTGTTTTTT
-,-,TRBV29-1,TRBJ2-1,CSADRWGEQFF,TGCAGCGCCGACCGGTGGGGTGAGCAGTTCTTC
many,TRBD2,TRBV20-1,TRBJ2-5,CSARISGGPRGTQYF,TGCAGTGCTAGAATTAGCGGGGGCCCCAGGGGGACCCAGTACTTC
few,TRBD2,TRBV6-2/TRBV6-3,TRBJ2-5,CASSYSGSNLAGPQETQYF,TGTGCCAGCAGTTACTCCGGCTCAAATCTAGCGGGGCCCCAAGAGACCCAGTACTTC
few,-,TRBV6-5,TRBJ1-5,CASTEGGRPNQPQHF,TGTGCCAGCACCGAGGGGGGACGTCCAAATCAGCCCCAGCATTTT
-,-,TRBV20-1,TRBJ2-5,CSASGSGKGKSETQYF,TGCAGTGCTAGTGGGTCAGGGAAGGGTAAAAGCGAGACCCAGTACTTC
-,-,TRBV4-1,TRBJ2-3,CASSQVKTSDTQYF,TGTGCCAGCAGCCAAGTCAAGACTTCTGATACGCAGTATTTT
-,TRBD1,TRBV6-1,TRBJ1-5,CASSTTGVGGNQPQHF,TGTGCCAGCAGTACCACAGGGGTGGGAGGCAATCAGCCCCAGCATTTT
few,-,TRBV2,TRBJ1-5,CASSQRQVFNQPQHF,TGTGCCAGCAGTCAAAGGCAGGTATTCAATCAGCCCCAGCATTTT
few,-,TRBV6-8,TRBJ1-6,CASSYSGTPLHF,TGTGCCAGCAGTTACTCCGGGACTCCCCTCCACTTT
-,-,TRBV14,TRBJ2-1,CASSQVGGADFF,TGTGCCAGCAGCCAAGTTGGGGGGGCCGATTTCTTC
few,-,TRBV7-9,TRBJ1-1,CASSSTTGNTEAFF,TGTGCCAGCAGCTCTACAACAGGGAACACTGAAGCTTTCTTT
-,-,TRBV12-3/TRBV12-4,TRBJ1-3,CASSLRAGGNTIYF,TGTGCCAGCAGTTTACGGGCGGGGGGAAACACCATATATTTT
few,-,TRBV5-5,TRBJ2-7,CASSLTGGIGYEQYF,TGTGCCAGCAGCTTGACGGGGGGCATTGGCTACGAGCAGTACTTC